The 17 T cell receptor beta chains below were found in one sample sequenced in a study of cytomegalovirus exposure and HLA in healthy donors. PCR involved 60 Vbeta and 13 Jbeta primers. Repertoires were generated with immunoSEQ multiplex PCR, while TCRdb's copy carries only in-frame clones and drops some. The data show tens of thousands of clones, roughly four fifths seen once. Source material: PBMCs. Every receptor here comes from a man under 40 in good health and CMV-seronegative.

The V call is TRBV2, the J call TRBJ2-5; 10 positions agree with TRBD2. From germline, CDR1 is SNHLY and CDR2 FYNNEI. Unmatched junction bases numbered 9, after V lost 7 bases and J lost 1 base. CDR3 size: 16 residues. The CDR3 region is CASTRAGGPVQETQYF. In DNA, the CDR3 is TGTGCCAGCACCAGAGCGGGAGGGCCCGTCCAAGAGACCCAGTACTTC. Filled out from reference TRBV2 and TRBJ2-5, the complete variable domain reads EPEVTQTPSHQVTQMGQEVILRCVPISNHLYFYWYRQILGQKVEFLVSFYNNEISEKSEIFDDQFSVERPDGSNFTLKIRSTKLEDSAMYFCASTRAGGPVQETQYFGPGTRLLVL.

The chain uses TRBV7-3 and TRBJ2-7; TRBD2 matches at 7 bases. The V and J ends lost 0 bases and 6 bases, in that order; junction bases with no gene match: 5. The CDR3 is 14 residues long. Looked up from germline, CDR1 is SGHTA and CDR2 is FQGTGA. In DNA form, the CDR3 reads TGTGCCAGCAGCTTAACAGCGGGGCGGGCCGAGCAGTACTTC. Its translation: CASSLTAGRAEQYF. The variable domain in full, with the rest retrieved from reference TRBV7-3 and TRBJ2-7, is GAGVSQTPSNKVTEKGKYVELRCDPISGHTALYWYRQSLGQGPEFLIYFQGTGAADDSGLPNDRFFAVRPEGSVSTLKIQRTERGDSAVYLCASSLTAGRAEQYFGPGTRLTVT.

The chain links TRBV6-1 to TRBJ2-1; the D gene is possibly TRBD2 (5 bases). This CDR3 region has 15 residues. V was shortened by 8 bases and J by 0 bases, with 14 bases between the two germline ends. Germline CDR1 is MNHNS and CDR2 is SASEGT. The CDR3 loop reads CASGRMGDSYNEQFF. For the CDR3, the DNA is TGTGCCAGCGGAAGAATGGGAGACTCCTACAATGAGCAGTTCTTC.

The gene calls are TRBV27 and TRBJ1-4; no definite D call. This CDR3 region has 20 residues. Trimming left V 0 bases short and J 6 bases short, with 26 bases between. The germline CDR1 and CDR2 sequences are MNHEY and SMNVEV (reference sequence). CDR3 residues: CASSLSRRSLKTEGDEKLFF. The CDR3 DNA is TGTGCCAGCAGTTTATCGCGTCGCAGCCTAAAAACAGAAGGCGATGAAAAACTGTTTTTT. Full variable domain (remainder filled in from reference TRBV27 and TRBJ1-4): EAQVTQNPRYLITVTGKKLTVTCSQNMNHEYMSWYRQDPGLGLRQIYYSMNVEVTDKGDVPEGYKVSRKEKRNFPLILESPSPNQTSLYFCASSLSRRSLKTEGDEKLFFGSGTQLSVL.

The DNA of the CDR3 is TGTGCCAGCAGCCTTGGTACGACTAGCGGGGTTAATAGTAGAGGCACAGATACGCAGTATTTT. Its translation: CASSLGTTSGVNSRGTDTQYF. The chain carries TRBV14 and TRBJ2-3; TRBD2 matches at 11 bases. This CDR3 region has 21 residues. CDR1 and CDR2 from the germline V gene are SGHDN and FVKESK. V trimming: 4 bases; J trimming: 1 base; junction bases outside the gene matches: 19.

This chain joins TRBV28 and TRBJ1-1; 9 bases are a match to TRBD1. Germline CDR1 is MDHEN and CDR2 is SYDVKM. This CDR3 is 14 amino acids long. V trimming: 3 bases; J trimming: 8 bases; junction bases outside the gene matches: 7. CDR3 sequence reads: CASSFILGTGEAFF. The CDR3 bases are TGTGCCAGCAGTTTCATTCTGGGGACAGGGGAAGCTTTCTTT.

Only one count was recorded for this clone. The V call is TRBV28, the J call TRBJ2-2; D is possibly TRBD2 (6 bases). V was shortened by 2 bases and J by 1 base, with 11 bases between the two germline ends. The germline CDR1 and CDR2 sequences are MDHEN and SYDVKM. The CDR3 loop spans 16 amino acids. CDR3 residues: CASSLESGQNTGELFF. The CDR3 DNA sequence: TGTGCCAGCAGTTTAGAAAGCGGGCAGAACACCGGGGAGCTGTTTTTT.

The genes are TRBV10-3 and TRBJ1-2; 7 nucleotides align to TRBD1. The CDR3 length is 15 residues. The V gene's germline CDR1 is ENHRY and CDR2 SYGVKD. Losses at the gene ends were 5 bases for V and 1 base for J; bases not matched to a gene: 7. The chain's CDR3 is CAISNTGDRNYGYTF. In DNA, the CDR3 is TGTGCCATCAGTAATACAGGGGATCGTAACTATGGCTACACCTTC.

The chain combines TRBV5-4 with TRBJ2-7, with TRBD1 identical over 7 bases. The V segment lost 4 bases and the J segment 0 bases; nucleotides outside the gene matches: 7. CDR3 length: 15 amino acids. Germline values: CDR1 SGHNT, CDR2 YYREEE (reference sequence). The CDR3 nucleotides are TGTGCCAGCAGCACCGGGACAGTAAGCTCCTACGAGCAGTACTTC. Amino acids: CASSTGTVSSYEQYF.

This clone has more than one count but fewer than ten. The CDR3 reads CASSEGNTEAFF. CDR3 in DNA: TGTGCCAGCAGTGAGGGGAACACTGAAGCTTTCTTT. V gene TRBV6-5 combines with J gene TRBJ1-1; D gene unclear. Per the germline V gene, CDR1 is MNHEY and CDR2 is SVGAGI. The CDR3 extends over 12 amino acids. V was pared by 5 bases and J by 1 base, with 5 bases between.

In this sample, this clone turned up a few times. The junction and the germline gene differ at one end; a read error may be behind it. DNA for the CDR3: TGTGCCAGCAGCCTAGAGGGGAGCACAAATCAGCCCCAGCATTTT. This encodes CASSLEGSTNQPQHF. The V call is TRBV11-2, the J call TRBJ1-5, with a weak D call TRBD1 (5 bases). The V gene's germline CDR1 is SGHAT and CDR2 FQNNGV. The CDR3 runs to 15 residues.

In nucleotides, the CDR3 is TGCAGCGTTGAGGGGGCAGAAACGAACACCGGGGAGCTGTTTTTT. Translated: CSVEGAETNTGELFF. The chain has TRBV29-1 and TRBJ2-2, with D perhaps matching TRBD1 (6 bases). This CDR3 is built from 15 residues. Trimming left V 3 bases short and J 0 bases short, with 11 bases between. In germline, CDR1 is SQVTM, CDR2 ANQGSEA.

A single count supports this clone. The rearrangement links TRBV27 to TRBJ1-6, with a tentative D call TRBD1 (6 bases). CDR1 is MNHEY and CDR2 is SMNVEV in the germline V gene (reference sequence). Trimming removed 3 bases at V and 6 bases at J, with 18 bases between. The CDR3 totals 17 residues. The CDR3 nucleotides read TGTGCCAGCAGTTTCCGCGGAGGGGGGGCGATTAATTCACCCCTCCACTTT. Protein product: CASSFRGGGAINSPLHF.

The J gene is TRBJ1-1, the V gene TRBV4-1, with no clear D. The CDR3 is 18 amino acids. Germline CDR1 and CDR2: MGHRA and YSYEKL. V lost 1 base and J 1 base, leaving 19 bases between the germline ends. CDR3 sequence: CASSQVSGRSLGNTEAFF. CDR3 coding DNA: TGCGCCAGCAGCCAAGTAAGCGGCAGGTCACTGGGGAACACTGAAGCTTTCTTT.

The DNA for the CDR3 is TGTGCCAGCAGCTCCGCTAGCGGAGGGGTCTTGGGTGAGCAGTTCTTC. Translation: CASSSASGGVLGEQFF. The rearrangement joins TRBV7-3 to TRBJ2-1; 7 bases map to TRBD2. Per the germline V gene, CDR1 is SGHTA and CDR2 is FQGTGA. V was pared by 4 bases and J by 9 bases, with 15 bases of the junction left unmatched. CDR3 size: 16 residues.

The rearrangement links TRBV5-4 to TRBJ2-7, with 12 nucleotides matching TRBD2. Looked up from germline, CDR1 is SGHNT and CDR2 is YYREEE (reference sequence). J was trimmed by 0 bases and V by 4 bases; bases with no gene match: 5. This CDR3 contains 16 residues. CDR3: CASSTQTSGSSYEQYV. CDR3 DNA: TGTGCCAGCAGCACCCAGACTAGCGGGAGCTCCTACGAGCAGTACGTC.

V and J are TRBV6-5 and TRBJ2-1; 8 bases are shared with TRBD1. V lost 0 bases and J lost 4; bases outside the gene matches: 2. The CDR3 contains 15 residues. Germline V gene sequence: CDR1 MNHEY, CDR2 SVGAGI. CDR3 nucleotides: TGTGCCAGCAGTTACTCAGGACAGGGTTACAATGAGCAGTTCTTC. It translates to CASSYSGQGYNEQFF.